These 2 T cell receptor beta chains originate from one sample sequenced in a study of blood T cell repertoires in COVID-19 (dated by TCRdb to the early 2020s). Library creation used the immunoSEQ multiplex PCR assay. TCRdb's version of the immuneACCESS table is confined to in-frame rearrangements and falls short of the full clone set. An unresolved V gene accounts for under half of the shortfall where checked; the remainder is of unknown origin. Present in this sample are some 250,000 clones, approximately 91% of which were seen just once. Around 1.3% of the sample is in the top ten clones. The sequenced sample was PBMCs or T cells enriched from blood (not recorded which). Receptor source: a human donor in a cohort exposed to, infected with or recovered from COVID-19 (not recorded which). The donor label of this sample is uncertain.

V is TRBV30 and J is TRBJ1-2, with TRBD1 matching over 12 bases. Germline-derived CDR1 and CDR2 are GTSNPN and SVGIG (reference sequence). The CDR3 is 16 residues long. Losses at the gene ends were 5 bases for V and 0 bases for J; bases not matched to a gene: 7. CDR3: CAWYRDRGQANYGYTF. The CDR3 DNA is TGTGCCTGGTACCGGGACAGGGGGCAGGCTAACTATGGCTACACCTTC.

Here the CDR3 DNA reads TGTGCCAGCACCTGGGGAGGGGGTCAGCCCCAGCATTTT. It codes for CASTWGGGQPQHF. The rearrangement joins TRBV28 to TRBJ1-5; D is perhaps TRBD1 (6 bases). V gave up 7 bases and J gave up 6 bases, with 13 bases separating them. CDR1 is MDHEN, CDR2 SYDVKM, per germline. The length of the CDR3 is 13 residues. The full variable domain, with the rest looked up from reference TRBV28 and TRBJ1-5, is DVKVTQSSRYLVKRTGEKVFLECVQDMDHENMFWYRQDPGLGLRLIYFSYDVKMKEKGDIPEGYSVSREKKERFSLILESASTNQTSMYLCASTWGGGQPQHFGDGTRLSIL.